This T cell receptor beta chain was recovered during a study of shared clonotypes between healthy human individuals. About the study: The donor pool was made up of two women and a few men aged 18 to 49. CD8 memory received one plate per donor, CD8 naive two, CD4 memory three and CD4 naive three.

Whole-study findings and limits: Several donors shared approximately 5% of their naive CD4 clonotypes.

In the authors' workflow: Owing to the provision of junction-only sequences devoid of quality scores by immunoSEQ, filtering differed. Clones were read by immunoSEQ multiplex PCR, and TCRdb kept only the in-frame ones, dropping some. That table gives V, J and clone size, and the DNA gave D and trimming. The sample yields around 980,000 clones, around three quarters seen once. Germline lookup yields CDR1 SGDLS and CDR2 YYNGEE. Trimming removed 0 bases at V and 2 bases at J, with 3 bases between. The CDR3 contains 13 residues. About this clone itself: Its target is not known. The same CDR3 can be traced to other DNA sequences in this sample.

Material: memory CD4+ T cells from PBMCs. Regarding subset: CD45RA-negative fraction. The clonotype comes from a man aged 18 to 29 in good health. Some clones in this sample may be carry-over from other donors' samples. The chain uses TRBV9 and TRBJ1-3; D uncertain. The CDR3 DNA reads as TGTGCCAGCAGCGTAGCTCCTGGAAACACCATATATTTT. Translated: CASSVAPGNTIYF.